This TCR beta chain is from a study of cytomegalovirus exposure and HLA in healthy donors. V was shortened by 0 bases and J by 9 bases, with 13 bases between the two germline ends. The CDR3 length is 14 residues. CDR1 is SGHDT, CDR2 YYEEEE, per germline. Study conclusions and caveats: With DRB1 most and HLA-C fewest, TCR association rates differed between HLA loci in a later analysis. Across donors, sequencing depth was assumed by presence/absence analyses to be roughly uniform. TCR beta V segments were, for the most part, productive about 87% or about 30% of the time in an earlier analysis. The later analysis indicated that the majority of CMV-associated TCR beta chains appeared HLA-restricted.

PCR was performed using 60 Vbeta and 13 Jbeta primers. Sequencing was performed with immunoSEQ multiplex PCR; in TCRdb, only in-frame clones are kept and a portion is missing. The table has 93,000 or so clones, roughly 80% seen once; the top ten hold approximately 4.3%. This clone was counted once. Antigen: not known. The chain has TRBV5-6 and TRBJ2-1; D is unclear. The sequence was obtained from a man aged 45-60 years in good health and CMV-seropositive. The sequenced material came from PBMCs. DNA for the CDR3: TGTGCCAGCAGCTTGGCACAGACCTACGGTGAGCAGTTCTTC. It specifies CASSLAQTYGEQFF.